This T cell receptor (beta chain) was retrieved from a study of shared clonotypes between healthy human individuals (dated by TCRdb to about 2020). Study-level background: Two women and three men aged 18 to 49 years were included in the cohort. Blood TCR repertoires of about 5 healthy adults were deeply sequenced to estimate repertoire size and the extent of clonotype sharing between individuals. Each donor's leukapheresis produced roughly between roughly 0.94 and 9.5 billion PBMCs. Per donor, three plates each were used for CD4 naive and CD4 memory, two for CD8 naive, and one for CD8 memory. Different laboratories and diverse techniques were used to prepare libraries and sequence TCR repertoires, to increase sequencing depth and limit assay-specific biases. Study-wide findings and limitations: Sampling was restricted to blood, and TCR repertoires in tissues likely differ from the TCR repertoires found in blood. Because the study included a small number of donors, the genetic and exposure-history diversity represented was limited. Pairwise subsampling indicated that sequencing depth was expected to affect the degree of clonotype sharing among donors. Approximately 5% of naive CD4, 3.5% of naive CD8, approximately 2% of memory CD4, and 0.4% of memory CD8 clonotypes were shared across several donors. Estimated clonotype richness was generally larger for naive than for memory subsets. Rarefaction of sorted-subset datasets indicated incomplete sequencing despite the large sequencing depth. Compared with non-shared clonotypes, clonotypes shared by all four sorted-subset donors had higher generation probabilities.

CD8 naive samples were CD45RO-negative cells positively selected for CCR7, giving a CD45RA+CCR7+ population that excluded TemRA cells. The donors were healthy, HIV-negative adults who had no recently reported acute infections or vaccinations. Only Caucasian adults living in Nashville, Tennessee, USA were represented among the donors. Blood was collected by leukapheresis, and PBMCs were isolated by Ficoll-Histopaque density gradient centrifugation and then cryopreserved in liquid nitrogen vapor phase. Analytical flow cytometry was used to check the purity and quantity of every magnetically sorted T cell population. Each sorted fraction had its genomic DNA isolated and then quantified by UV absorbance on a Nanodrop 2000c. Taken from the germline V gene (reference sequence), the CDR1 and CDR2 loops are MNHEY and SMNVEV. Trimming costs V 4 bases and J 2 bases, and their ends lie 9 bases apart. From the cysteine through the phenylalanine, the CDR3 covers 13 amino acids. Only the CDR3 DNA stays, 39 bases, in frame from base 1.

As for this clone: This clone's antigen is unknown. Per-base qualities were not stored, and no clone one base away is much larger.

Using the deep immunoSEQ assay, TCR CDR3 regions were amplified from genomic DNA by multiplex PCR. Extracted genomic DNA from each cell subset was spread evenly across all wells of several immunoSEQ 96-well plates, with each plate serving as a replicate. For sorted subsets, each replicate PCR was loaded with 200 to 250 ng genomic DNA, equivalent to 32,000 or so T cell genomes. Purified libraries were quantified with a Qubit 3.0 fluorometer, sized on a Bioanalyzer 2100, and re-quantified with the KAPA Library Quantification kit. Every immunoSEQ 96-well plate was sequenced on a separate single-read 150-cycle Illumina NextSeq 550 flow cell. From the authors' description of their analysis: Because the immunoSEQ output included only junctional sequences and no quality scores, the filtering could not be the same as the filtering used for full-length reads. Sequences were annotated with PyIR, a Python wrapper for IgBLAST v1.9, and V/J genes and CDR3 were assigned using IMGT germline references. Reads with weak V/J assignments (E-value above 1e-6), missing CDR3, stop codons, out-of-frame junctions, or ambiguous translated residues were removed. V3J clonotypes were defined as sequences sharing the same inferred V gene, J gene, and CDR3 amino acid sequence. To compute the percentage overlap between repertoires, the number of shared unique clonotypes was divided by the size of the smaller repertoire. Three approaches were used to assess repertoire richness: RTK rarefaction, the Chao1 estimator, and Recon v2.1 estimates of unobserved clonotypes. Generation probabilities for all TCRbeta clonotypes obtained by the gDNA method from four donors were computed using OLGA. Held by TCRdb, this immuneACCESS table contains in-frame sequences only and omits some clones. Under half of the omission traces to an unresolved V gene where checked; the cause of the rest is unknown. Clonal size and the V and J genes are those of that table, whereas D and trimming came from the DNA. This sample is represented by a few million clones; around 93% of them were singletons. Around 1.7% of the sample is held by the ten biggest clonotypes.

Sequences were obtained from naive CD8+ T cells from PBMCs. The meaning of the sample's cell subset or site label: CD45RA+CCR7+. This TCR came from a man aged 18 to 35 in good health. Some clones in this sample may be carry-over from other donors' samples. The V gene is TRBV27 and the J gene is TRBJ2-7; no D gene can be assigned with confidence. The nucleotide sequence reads TGTGCCAGCAGTTGGGCTCAGACCTACGAGCAGTACTTC. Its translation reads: CASSWAQTYEQYF.